Sequencing of this T cell receptor (beta chain) was carried out in a study of control samples from healthy donors and cancer patients. Measured with immunoSEQ multiplex PCR; TCRdb has only the in-frame clones, and not every one. The sample records fewer than 20,000 clones, about 86% being singletons. V shed 3 bases and J shed 3 bases, with 12 bases lying between them. The germline gives CDR1 SGDLS, CDR2 YYNGEE. The CDR3 has 14 amino acids. The chain carries TRBV9 and TRBJ1-1, with a tentative D call TRBD1 (6 bases). Sequencing input: PBMCs. The receptor's source is a woman aged 70-85 years with colorectal cancer. The CDR3 DNA is TGTGCCAGCAGCGGGAACAGGGTGGACACTGAAGCTTTCTTT. It is translated as CASSGNRVDTEAFF.